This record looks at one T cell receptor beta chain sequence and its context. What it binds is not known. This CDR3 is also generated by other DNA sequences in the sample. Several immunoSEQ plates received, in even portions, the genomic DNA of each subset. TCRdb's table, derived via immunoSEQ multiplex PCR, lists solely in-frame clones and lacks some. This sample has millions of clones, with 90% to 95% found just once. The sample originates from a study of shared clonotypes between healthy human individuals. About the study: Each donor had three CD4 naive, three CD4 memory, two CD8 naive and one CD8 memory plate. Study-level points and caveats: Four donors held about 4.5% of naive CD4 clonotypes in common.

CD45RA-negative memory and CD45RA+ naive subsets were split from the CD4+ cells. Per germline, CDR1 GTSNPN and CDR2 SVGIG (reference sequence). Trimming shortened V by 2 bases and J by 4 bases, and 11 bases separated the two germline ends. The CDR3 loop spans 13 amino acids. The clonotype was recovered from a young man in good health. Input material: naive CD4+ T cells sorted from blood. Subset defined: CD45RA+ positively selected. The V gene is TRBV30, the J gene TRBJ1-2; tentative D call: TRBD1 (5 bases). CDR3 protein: CAWSKGEGYGYTF. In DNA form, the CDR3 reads TGTGCCTGGAGTAAAGGGGAAGGCTATGGCTACACCTTC.